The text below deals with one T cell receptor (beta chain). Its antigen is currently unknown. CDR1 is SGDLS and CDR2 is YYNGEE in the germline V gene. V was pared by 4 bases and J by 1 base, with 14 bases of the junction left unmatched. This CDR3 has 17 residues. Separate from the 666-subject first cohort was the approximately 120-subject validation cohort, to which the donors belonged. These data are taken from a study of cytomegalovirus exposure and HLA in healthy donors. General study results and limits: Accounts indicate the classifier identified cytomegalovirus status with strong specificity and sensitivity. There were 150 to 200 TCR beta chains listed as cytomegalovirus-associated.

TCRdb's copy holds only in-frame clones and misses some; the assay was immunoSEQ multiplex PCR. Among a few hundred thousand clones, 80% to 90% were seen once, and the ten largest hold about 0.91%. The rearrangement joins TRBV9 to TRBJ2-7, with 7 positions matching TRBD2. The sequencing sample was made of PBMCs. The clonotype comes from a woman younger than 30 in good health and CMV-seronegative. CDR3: CASSPGSGWLYSYEQYF. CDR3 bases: TGTGCCAGCAGCCCAGGTAGCGGGTGGTTATATTCCTACGAGCAGTACTTC.